Below, 26 T cell receptor beta chains from the same sample are listed, as sequenced in a study of blood T cell repertoires in COVID-19. Using immunoSEQ multiplex PCR, the repertoire was profiled, and TCRdb retains in-frame clones only, with some absent. The sample lists approximately 190,000 clones, less than 90% seen once, with approximately 19% in the top ten. What was sequenced was peripheral blood. These receptors were obtained from a human donor in a cohort sampled during active COVID-19.

The chain joins TRBV5-1 to TRBJ1-1; tentatively, D is TRBD1 (6 bases). Germline V gene lookup returns CDR1 SGHRS and CDR2 YFSETQ. This CDR3 spans 14 amino acids. The V end was cut by 1 base, the J end by 2 bases, with 9 bases between. CDR3 nucleotides: TGCGCCAGCAGCTTGACAGGGACAAACACTGAAGCTTTCTTT. Translating gives CASSLTGTNTEAFF.

This chain joins TRBV2 and TRBJ1-5; the D gene is possibly TRBD1 (6 bases). Between the trimmed V and J ends, which lost 2 bases and 0 bases, there was a span of 17 bases. Germline CDR1 reads SNHLY; CDR2 reads FYNNEI. The CDR3 totals 18 residues. The CDR3 nucleotides are TGTGCCAGCAGTGAATTCTGGACAGTACGTTATAGCAATCAGCCCCAGCATTTT. Protein sequence: CASSEFWTVRYSNQPQHF.

The table lists this clone with a few counts. The chain links TRBV3-1 (or the pseudogene TRBV3-2) to TRBJ1-5; D might be TRBD1 (5 bases). Germline lookup yields CDR1 LGHDT and CDR2 YNNKEL (reference sequence). CDR3 length equals 15 residues. The V and J ends lost 0 bases and 1 base respectively, with 7 bases between them. The CDR3 sequence: CASSQEPGSNQPQHF. CDR3 nucleotide sequence: TGTGCCAGCAGCCAAGAGCCAGGGAGCAATCAGCCCCAGCATTTT.

The CDR3 DNA reads TGTGCCAGCAGTGAAAGGGGGATCGGGGAGCTGTTTTTT. It encodes CASSERGIGELFF. V usage is TRBV6-1 and J usage is TRBJ2-2; D is perhaps TRBD1 (6 bases). V lost 2 bases and J 7 bases, leaving 8 bases between the germline ends. Germline V lookup: CDR1 MNHNS, CDR2 SASEGT. The CDR3 spans 13 residues.

The chain recombines TRBV5-1 with TRBJ1-3; TRBD1 agrees at 8 bases. The trim removed 4 bases at V and 0 bases at J, leaving 9 bases unmatched. Per the germline V gene, CDR1 is SGHRS and CDR2 is YFSETQ. The CDR3 runs to 17 residues. In nucleotides, the CDR3 is TGCGCCAGCAGCACATCAGGGGGCGGAATCTCTGGAAACACCATATATTTT. Translated: CASSTSGGGISGNTIYF.

In nucleotides, the CDR3 is TGCGCCAGCAGTCCTGGACAGGGGGTTTACTGGGAGTATAGCAATCAGCCCCAGCATTTT. This encodes CASSPGQGVYWEYSNQPQHF. The V gene is TRBV5-1, the J gene TRBJ1-5; TRBD1 aligns across 10 bases. This CDR3 region has 20 residues. CDR1 is SGHRS and CDR2 is YFSETQ in the germline V gene. V lost 5 bases, J lost 0 bases, and 17 bases stayed unmatched.

This clone was detected a few times. The gene calls are TRBV19 and TRBJ1-1, with 9 bases that match TRBD1. The CDR3 has 14 amino acids. V was pared by 4 bases and J by 5 bases, with 5 bases of the junction left unmatched. CDR1 LNHDA and CDR2 SQIVND come from the germline V gene (reference sequence). The CDR3 bases are TGTGCCAGTAGTAGAGGGGGACAGGGAACTGAAGCTTTCTTT. It codes for CASSRGGQGTEAFF.

This clone has a single count. The V gene is TRBV18, the J gene TRBJ2-5, with TRBD1 as a possible D gene (6 bases). V was cut by 3 bases and J by 6 bases, with 8 bases left in between. The CDR3 is made up of 12 amino acids. The germline gives CDR1 KGHSH, CDR2 LQKENI. The CDR3 loop is CASSPGQQTQYF. The CDR3 DNA sequence: TGTGCCAGCTCACCGGGACAACAGACCCAGTACTTC.

The rearrangement joins TRBV7-9 to TRBJ1-6; D remains ambiguous. The CDR3 has 15 amino acids. V was pared by 2 bases and J by 4 bases, with 9 bases between. Germline V lookup: CDR1 SEHNR, CDR2 FQNEAQ (reference sequence). The CDR3 coding sequence is TGTGCCAGCAGCTTATTTGAAGCGTATAATTCACCCCTCCACTTT. This sequence encodes CASSLFEAYNSPLHF. Full variable domain (rest looked up from reference TRBV7-9 and TRBJ1-6): DTGVSQNPRHKITKRGQNVTFRCDPISEHNRLYWYRQTLGQGPEFLTYFQNEAQLEKSRLLSDRFSAERPKGSFSTLEIQRTEQGDSAMYLCASSLFEAYNSPLHFGNGTRLTVT.

The chain links TRBV27 to TRBJ2-1; TRBD1 agrees at 8 bases. The germline CDR1 and CDR2 sequences are MNHEY and SMNVEV (reference sequence). Trimming cost V 5 bases and J 4 bases; bases outside gene matches: 13. CDR3 length: 17 amino acids. CDR3 in DNA: TGTGCCAGCAGTAATCTCCGACGGACAGGGCTTTACAATGAGCAGTTCTTC. It yields the protein CASSNLRRTGLYNEQFF.

The genes are TRBV6-5 and TRBJ2-5; no firm D call. There are 14 residues in the CDR3. CDR1 is MNHEY, CDR2 SVGAGI, per germline. V lost 2 bases, J lost 14 bases, and 21 bases lay in between. In nucleotides, the CDR3 is TGTGCCAGCAGTTACAGTCCCGACCGGCCGAAGACATACTTC. It translates to CASSYSPDRPKTYF.

This clone was detected a few times. This chain connects TRBV2 to TRBJ1-5; the D gene is possibly TRBD1 (5 bases). V was shortened by 7 bases and J by 3 bases, with 16 bases between the two germline ends. Germline V gives CDR1 SNHLY, CDR2 FYNNEI. The CDR3 extends over 15 amino acids. The CDR3 DNA sequence: TGTGCCAGCAATAAGGGGAGGGCCCTCAATCAGCCCCAGCATTTT. It yields the protein CASNKGRALNQPQHF.

The chain couples TRBV5-1 to TRBJ1-3; D ambiguous. V was cut by 0 bases and J by 4 bases, with 8 bases left in between. This CDR3 is built from 14 residues. In germline, CDR1 is SGHRS, CDR2 YFSETQ. CDR3 amino acids: CASSLDGQGNTIYF. The CDR3 DNA is TGCGCCAGCAGCTTGGATGGGCAAGGAAACACCATATATTTT.

V gene TRBV4-1 combines with J gene TRBJ2-7; 11 bases are shared with TRBD2. From germline, CDR1 is MGHRA and CDR2 YSYEKL. Unmatched junction bases numbered 1, after V lost 0 bases and J lost 3 bases. The CDR3 is 15 amino acids. The CDR3 sequence is CASSQELAGGYEQYF. Written as DNA, the CDR3 is TGCGCCAGCAGCCAAGAGCTAGCGGGAGGCTACGAGCAGTACTTC.

The chain has TRBV12-3 or TRBV12-4 and TRBJ1-1, with D possibly TRBD1 on 5 matching bases. CDR3 length: 12 amino acids. V was cut by 5 bases and J by 11 bases, with 15 bases left in between. This CDR3 reads CASSSIKGRAFF. The CDR3 nucleotides are TGTGCCAGCAGTAGCATTAAGGGGAGGGCTTTCTTT.

CDR3 nucleotides: TGTGCCAGCAGCACGGGACTCATCTACGAGCAGTACGTC. Translation gives CASSTGLIYEQYV. The chain carries TRBV11-2 and TRBJ2-7; D might be TRBD2 (6 bases). CDR1 and CDR2 (germline): SGHAT, FQNNGV. This CDR3 is built from 13 residues. Deletions cut 5 bases from V and 3 bases from J, with 11 bases between.

This clone was picked up one time. The chain recombines TRBV19 with TRBJ2-2, with 9 bases fitting TRBD2. This CDR3 comprises 17 residues. Germline values: CDR1 LNHDA, CDR2 SQIVND (reference sequence). The ends lost 1 base at V and 1 base at J; junction bases unmatched: 4. CDR3 sequence: CASSIGREGLNTGELFF. DNA for the CDR3: TGTGCCAGTAGTATAGGGCGGGAGGGGTTGAACACCGGGGAGCTGTTTTTT.

The rearrangement joins TRBV6-5 to TRBJ2-1, with TRBD1 as a possible D gene (5 bases). The V end lost 6 bases, the J end lost 9 bases, and 15 bases lay between the germline ends. Germline V gene lookup returns CDR1 MNHEY and CDR2 SVGAGI. The CDR3 has 13 residues. CDR3 bases: TGTGCCAGCAGGGGGCTAGGTAGGGGTGAGCAGTTCTTC. Translation: CASRGLGRGEQFF.

V gene TRBV30 combines with J gene TRBJ2-7, with 7 bases that match TRBD1. The junction had 5 bases not matched to a gene; V was cut back by 1 base and J by 11 bases. This CDR3 is built from 11 residues. CDR1 and CDR2 (germline): GTSNPN, SVGIG (reference sequence). CDR3 amino acids: CAWSGGTEEYF. The CDR3 DNA reads TGTGCCTGGAGTGGGGGGACAGAGGAGTACTTC.

This clone was picked up one time. The rearrangement joins TRBV29-1 to TRBJ1-1, with 9 nucleotides matching TRBD1. This CDR3 comprises 14 residues. CDR1 and CDR2 from the germline V gene are SQVTM and ANQGSEA. V lost 6 bases to trimming and J lost 4 bases; unmatched junction nucleotides: 9. CDR3 sequence (DNA): TGCAGCGTCATGACAGGGGGTTTTAGCACTGAAGCTTTCTTT. It specifies CSVMTGGFSTEAFF.

V and J are TRBV19 and TRBJ2-1, with 7 bases fitting TRBD1. From germline, CDR1 is LNHDA and CDR2 SQIVND (reference sequence). This CDR3 contains 14 residues. V was pared by 9 bases and J by 8 bases, with 13 bases of the junction left unmatched. The CDR3 loop is CARPDRELLDEQFF. For the CDR3, the DNA is TGTGCCAGACCAGACAGGGAACTTTTGGATGAGCAGTTCTTC.

The genes are TRBV30 and TRBJ1-1; D call uncertain. V was pared by 2 bases and J by 6 bases, with 16 bases between. The CDR3 spans 14 residues. Germline V gives CDR1 GTSNPN, CDR2 SVGIG (reference sequence). Here the CDR3 reads CAWSIRTDSSEAFF. The CDR3, as DNA: TGTGCCTGGAGTATAAGGACTGACTCATCTGAAGCTTTCTTT.

The CDR3, as DNA: TGTGCCAGCAGCTTAGCTGTGAGGGCAGGGGCAGATACGCAGTATTTT. Amino acid sequence: CASSLAVRAGADTQYF. This chain joins TRBV7-9 and TRBJ2-3, with TRBD1 as a possible D gene (6 bases). The V gene's germline CDR1 is SEHNR and CDR2 FQNEAQ (reference sequence). The CDR3 loop spans 16 amino acids. V lost 0 bases to trimming and J lost 4 bases, with 14 bases between them. Full variable domain (rest looked up from reference TRBV7-9 and TRBJ2-3): DTGVSQNPRHKITKRGQNVTFRCDPISEHNRLYWYRQTLGQGPEFLTYFQNEAQLEKSRLLSDRFSAERPKGSFSTLEIQRTEQGDSAMYLCASSLAVRAGADTQYFGPGTRLTVL.

V is TRBV7-8 and J is TRBJ2-1, with a weak D call TRBD1 (5 bases). Germline V gives CDR1 SGHVS, CDR2 FQNEAQ. This CDR3 spans 13 amino acids. Trimming removed 4 bases from V and 7 bases from J, with 11 bases in between. The CDR3, as DNA: TGTGCCAGCAGCTCCAGGACATTTAATGAGCAGTTCTTC. The encoded protein is CASSSRTFNEQFF.

The chain has TRBV3-1 (or the pseudogene TRBV3-2) and TRBJ1-2, with D unresolved. Germline loops: CDR1 LGHDT, CDR2 YNNKEL (reference sequence). The length of the CDR3 is 15 residues. Trimming stripped 3 bases from V and 3 bases from J, with 14 bases between. The chain's CDR3 is CASSQTQTGYYGYTF. The CDR3 nucleotides read TGTGCCAGCAGCCAGACCCAGACTGGCTACTATGGCTACACCTTC.

This chain joins TRBV6-5 and TRBJ1-4; D may be TRBD1 (6 bases). The V end was cut by 2 bases, the J end by 6 bases, with 16 bases between. The germline gives CDR1 MNHEY, CDR2 SVGAGI. CDR3 length equals 16 residues. CDR3 region: CASSYRSGAVDEKLFF. The CDR3 DNA sequence: TGTGCCAGCAGTTACCGATCAGGGGCGGTTGATGAAAAACTGTTTTTT.